One sample yielded the 18 T cell receptor beta chains listed below, sequenced in a study of blood T cell repertoires in COVID-19 (dated by TCRdb to 2018 to 2021). To prepare the library, the immunoSEQ multiplex PCR assay was applied. TCRdb mirrors the immuneACCESS table, restricted to in-frame sequences. Some clones are absent from its copies; in checked studies, under half trace to an unresolved V gene, and the reason for the others is unknown. In all, the sample holds around 140,000 clones, and approximately 80% of those were seen once. Jointly, the top ten make up 8% to 9.5% of the sample. The specimen was peripheral blood. Receptors were obtained from a woman in her sixties with active or convalescent COVID-19.

The chain couples TRBV7-6 to TRBJ1-5; the D is unclear. V was cut by 1 base and J by 2 bases, with 15 bases left in between. CDR3 length equals 17 residues. Germline V lookup: CDR1 SGHVS, CDR2 FNYEAQ. CDR3 DNA: TGTGCCAGCAGCTTAGGGGGAGGATCCGGGGGCAATCAGCCCCAGCATTTT. Translation gives CASSLGGGSGGNQPQHF. The full variable domain, its missing parts supplied by reference TRBV7-6 and TRBJ1-5, is GAGVSQSPRYKVTKRGQDVALRCDPISGHVSLYWYRQALGQGPEFLTYFNYEAQQDKSGLPNDRFSAERPEGSISTLTIQRTEQRDSAMYRCASSLGGGSGGNQPQHFGDGTRLSIL.

This clone has a single count. The J gene is TRBJ2-4, the V gene TRBV30; TRBD1 matches 8 bases. Germline V gives CDR1 GTSNPN, CDR2 SVGIG (reference sequence). The CDR3 is made up of 13 amino acids. V trimming: 5 bases; J trimming: 8 bases; junction bases outside the gene matches: 8. CDR3 amino acids: CAWGKDRDDIQYF. The CDR3 bases are TGTGCCTGGGGGAAGGACAGGGATGACATTCAGTACTTC.

This clone was recorded only once. The chain employs TRBV5-1 and TRBJ1-4; D perhaps matches TRBD1 (6 bases). The CDR3 extends over 14 amino acids. Per germline, CDR1 SGHRS and CDR2 YFSETQ. Trimming removed 2 bases at V and 1 base at J, with 6 bases between. CDR3 protein: CASSLQGTNEKLFF. The CDR3 bases are TGCGCCAGCAGCTTACAGGGAACTAATGAAAAACTGTTTTTT.

This clone showed up just once. V gene TRBV25-1 combines with J gene TRBJ2-1; the D gene is possibly TRBD1 (6 bases). The CDR3 consists of 14 residues. CDR1 and CDR2 (germline): MGHDK, SYGVNS. Trimming shortened V by 4 bases and J by 8 bases, and 15 bases separated the two germline ends. CDR3 region: CASSGRDKMDEQFF. The CDR3 nucleotides read TGTGCCAGCAGTGGTCGGGACAAGATGGATGAGCAGTTCTTC. Based on the CDR3 plus reference TRBV25-1 and TRBJ2-1, the full variable domain is EADIYQTPRYLVIGTGKKITLECSQTMGHDKMYWYQQDPGMELHLIHYSYGVNSTEKGDLSSESTVSRIRTEHFPLTLESARPSHTSQYLCASSGRDKMDEQFFGPGTRLTVL.

About this clone: One end of the junction does not line up with germline, which may come from a read error. V usage is TRBV28 and J usage is TRBJ2-2; no clear D gene. The germline CDR1 and CDR2 sequences are MDHEN and SYDVKM. The CDR3 totals 12 residues. The CDR3 protein is CASSFNTGELFF. The CDR3 DNA is TGTGCCAGCAGCTTTAACACGGGGGAGCTGTTTTTT.

This clone has more than one count but fewer than ten. CDR3 amino acids: CASSLDRRSNQPQHF. CDR3 nucleotide sequence: TGTGCCAGCAGCTTAGATCGGAGGAGCAATCAGCCCCAGCATTTT. The chain employs TRBV7-2 and TRBJ1-5; no clear D gene. The CDR3 consists of 15 residues. V was clipped by 1 base and J by 1 base, with 8 bases between them. The germline V gene encodes CDR1 SGHTA and CDR2 FQGNSA.

CDR3 sequence (DNA): TGCACCAGCAGCCCTGATAGTAGCGGGGAGCAGTTCTTC. Its protein product is CTSSPDSSGEQFF. V usage is TRBV1 and J usage is TRBJ2-1; TRBD2 is the table's D call and was not checked against the DNA. TRBV1 is a pseudogene locus. There are 13 residues in the CDR3.

The CDR3 is CTSSLPNGGPRGSEQYV. The CDR3 region has the DNA TGCACCAGCAGCCTACCCAACGGCGGCCCCCGAGGATCCGAGCAGTACGTC. The rearrangement joins TRBV1 to TRBJ2-7; TRBD2, the D gene given by the table, was not confirmed from the DNA. TRBV1 is a documented pseudogene. There are 17 residues in the CDR3.

This clone was seen a handful of times. The V gene is TRBV27, the J gene TRBJ2-7; the D gene is possibly TRBD2 (5 bases). The germline CDR1 and CDR2 sequences are MNHEY and SMNVEV (reference sequence). The CDR3 has 15 amino acids. The V end lost 7 bases, the J end lost 0 bases, and 16 bases lay between the germline ends. Here the CDR3 reads CASTRLGESSYEQYF. In nucleotides, the CDR3 is TGTGCCAGCACCAGACTCGGGGAGAGCTCCTACGAGCAGTACTTC.

This clone appeared once. The chain combines TRBV5-1 with TRBJ1-1; D possibly corresponds to TRBD1 (6 bases). This CDR3 has 14 amino acids. V gave up 8 bases and J gave up 4 bases, with 18 bases separating them. From germline, CDR1 is SGHRS and CDR2 YFSETQ. The CDR3 nucleotides read TGCGCCAGTAAGGACAGCTCTGCGGGCACTGAAGCTTTCTTT. Translation: CASKDSSAGTEAFF.

The rearrangement joins TRBV9 to TRBJ1-1, with 11 nucleotides matching TRBD1. The CDR3 has 15 residues. From germline, CDR1 is SGDLS and CDR2 YYNGEE. Trimming removed 0 bases from V and 6 bases from J; junction bases left unmatched: 4. CDR3 in DNA: TGTGCCAGCAGCGTAGAGGTGGGACAGGGGGCTGAAGCTTTCTTT. It specifies CASSVEVGQGAEAFF.

This chain links TRBV28 with TRBJ1-2; D might be TRBD1 (5 bases). Germline-derived CDR1 and CDR2 are MDHEN and SYDVKM. Trimming pared 5 bases from V and 3 bases from J, leaving 13 bases between. The CDR3 loop spans 14 amino acids. CDR3 region: CASSPPGLHYGYTF. In nucleotides, the CDR3 is TGTGCCAGCAGTCCGCCGGGACTACACTATGGCTACACCTTC.

The chain employs TRBV6-1 and TRBJ1-2; maybe TRBD1 (6 bases). CDR1 MNHNS and CDR2 SASEGT come from the germline V gene. Trimming stripped 7 bases from V and 8 bases from J, with 11 bases between. There are 11 residues in the CDR3. The CDR3 DNA is TGTGCCAGCACACAGGGCGGCGGCTACACCTTC. Residues: CASTQGGGYTF.

The chain has TRBV27 and TRBJ2-5; D perhaps matches TRBD1 (6 bases). This CDR3 has 14 amino acids. Per the germline V gene, CDR1 is MNHEY and CDR2 is SMNVEV (reference sequence). V was clipped by 5 bases and J by 0 bases, with 10 bases between them. CDR3: CASSAGTNQETQYF. The CDR3 nucleotides are TGTGCCAGCAGTGCCGGGACAAACCAAGAGACCCAGTACTTC.

The genes are TRBV5-1 and TRBJ1-2; D might be TRBD1 (5 bases). V lost 5 bases to trimming and J lost 4 bases, with 18 bases between them. This CDR3 is built from 15 residues. Per the germline V gene, CDR1 is SGHRS and CDR2 is YFSETQ. The CDR3 DNA sequence: TGCGCCAGCAGACAAAACTCCGACAGCCTCTATGGCTACACCTTC. Its protein product is CASRQNSDSLYGYTF.

The V and J genes are TRBV24-1 and TRBJ1-4; no clear D. CDR1 and CDR2 (germline): KGHDR, SFDVKD. This CDR3 contains 13 residues. Trimming removed 8 bases at V and 4 bases at J, with 10 bases between. For the CDR3, the DNA is TGTGCCACCAAAACAGAACTTAATGAAAAACTGTTTTTT. Its protein product is CATKTELNEKLFF.

The chain links TRBV6-2 or TRBV6-3 to TRBJ2-5; D is possibly TRBD2 (5 bases). Germline assignment: CDR1 MNHEY and CDR2 SVGEGT. Trimming removed 5 bases at V and 1 base at J, with 20 bases between. This CDR3 is 17 amino acids long. The CDR3 reads CASSQERSRGAQETQYF. The CDR3 DNA follows: TGTGCCAGCAGTCAGGAACGGTCTCGGGGAGCCCAAGAGACCCAGTACTTC.

In this sample, this clone turned up a few times. The chain joins TRBV6-2 or TRBV6-3 to TRBJ2-7, with TRBD2 matching 11 bases. This CDR3 spans 17 amino acids. CDR1 MNHEY and CDR2 SVGEGT come from the germline V gene. V trimming: 3 bases; J trimming: 0 bases; junction bases outside the gene matches: 7. CDR3 DNA: TGTGCCAGCAGTTATAGGACTAGCGGGTATACCTCCTACGAGCAGTACTTC. Protein: CASSYRTSGYTSYEQYF.